Presented here are 27 T cell receptor beta chains from one specimen sequenced in a study of shared clonotypes between healthy human individuals. Using immunoSEQ multiplex PCR, the repertoire was profiled, and TCRdb retains in-frame clones only, with some absent. The sample lists about 1,900,000 clones, 85% to 95% occurring once. The naive CD8 subset, CD45RO-negative cells positively selected for CCR7, excluded terminally differentiated effector memory CD45RA+ cells. The sequencing sample was made of naive CD8+ T cells sorted from blood. Source of these receptors: a young man in good health.

This clone appeared a single time. This same CDR3 is encoded by further DNA sequences in the sample. The chain couples TRBV27 to TRBJ2-3; 15 nucleotides line up with TRBD2. CDR1 is MNHEY, CDR2 SMNVEV, per germline (reference sequence). This CDR3 contains 16 residues. J lost 3 bases, V lost 3 bases, and 1 base had no gene match. The CDR3 region is CASSFGLAGGTDTQYF. The DNA for the CDR3 is TGTGCCAGCAGTTTCGGACTAGCGGGAGGGACAGATACGCAGTATTTT.

The V and J genes are TRBV30 and TRBJ2-7; D is undetermined. This CDR3 has 12 amino acids. Trimming cost V 0 bases and J 6 bases, with 9 bases left between them. In germline, CDR1 is GTSNPN, CDR2 SVGIG (reference sequence). The CDR3 here is CAWSVTVGEQYF. Written as DNA, the CDR3 is TGTGCCTGGAGTGTGACCGTGGGCGAGCAGTACTTC.

V usage is TRBV15 and J usage is TRBJ1-6, with D unclear. The CDR3 has 13 residues. Germline lookup yields CDR1 LNHNV and CDR2 YYDKDF (reference sequence). V dropped 3 bases and J dropped 2 bases, with 2 bases sitting between them. The CDR3 sequence: CATSSTYNSPLHF. Written as DNA, the CDR3 is TGTGCCACCAGCAGTACCTATAATTCACCCCTCCACTTT.

The chain has TRBV13 and TRBJ2-1, with TRBD2 matching over 13 bases. Unmatched junction bases numbered 5, after V lost 4 bases and J lost 8 bases. The CDR3 runs to 15 residues. The germline CDR1 and CDR2 sequences are PRHDT and FYEKMQ (reference sequence). The CDR3 nucleotides read TGTGCCAGCAGCTCTACTAGCGGGGGGGCCCATGAGCAGTTCTTC. Protein: CASSSTSGGAHEQFF. Complete variable domain (other parts from reference TRBV13 and TRBJ2-1): AAGVIQSPRHLIKEKRETATLKCYPIPRHDTVYWYQQGPGQDPQFLISFYEKMQSDKGSIPDRFSAQQFSDYHSELNMSSLELGDSALYFCASSSTSGGAHEQFFGPGTRLTVL.

V usage is TRBV5-3 and J usage is TRBJ1-1; D may be TRBD1 (5 bases). TRBV5-3 is flagged as an ORF with uncertain function. V lost 3 bases and J lost 1, with 22 bases in between. CDR3 size: 18 residues. The CDR3 nucleotides are TGTGCCAGAAGCTGGGTTGAGGGGCCCCCTGAAAAGAACACTGAAGCTTTCTTT. It translates to CARSWVEGPPEKNTEAFF.

CDR3 bases: TGTGCCAGCAGTTTAGTGGGGGTGGTCACAGATACGCAGTATTTT. Its translation: CASSLVGVVTDTQYF. The chain is built from TRBV27 and TRBJ2-3; D is tentatively TRBD1 or TRBD2 (5 bases each). Trimming removed 2 bases at V and 2 bases at J, with 11 bases between. The germline gives CDR1 MNHEY, CDR2 SMNVEV (reference sequence). The CDR3 is 15 amino acids.

This sequence joins TRBV6-5 and TRBJ1-5; D not certain. The CDR3 has 13 amino acids. V lost 7 bases and J lost 6, with 13 bases in between. CDR1 is MNHEY and CDR2 is SVGAGI in the germline V gene. The CDR3 is CASKSEVLQPQHF. CDR3 coding DNA: TGTGCCAGCAAATCGGAGGTTCTTCAGCCCCAGCATTTT.

This rearrangement joins TRBV7-8 to TRBJ2-5; 9 bases match TRBD2. This CDR3 has 15 amino acids. The junction had 2 bases not matched to a gene; V was cut back by 1 base and J by 2 bases. Germline V lookup: CDR1 SGHVS, CDR2 FQNEAQ. CDR3 sequence (DNA): TGTGCCAGCAGCTTAGGACTAGCGGAACAAGAGACCCAGTACTTC. It specifies CASSLGLAEQETQYF. Full variable domain (rest looked up from reference TRBV7-8 and TRBJ2-5): GAGVSQSPRYKVAKRGQDVALRCDPISGHVSLFWYQQALGQGPEFLTYFQNEAQLDKSGLPSDRFFAERPEGSVSTLKIQRTQQEDSAVYLCASSLGLAEQETQYFGPGTRLLVL.

As DNA, the CDR3 is TGTGCCAGTGACACAGGGGCCATGAACACTGAAGCTTTCTTT. Its translation: CASDTGAMNTEAFF. This chain joins TRBV6-1 and TRBJ1-1, with 7 bases fitting TRBD1. Germline trimming cut 9 bases from V and 0 bases from J; bases unmatched to any gene: 7. Per germline, CDR1 MNHNS and CDR2 SASEGT. This CDR3 contains 14 residues.

The V and J genes are TRBV19 and TRBJ1-2, with 7 bases fitting TRBD1. V gave up 7 bases and J gave up 7 bases; unmatched junction bases: 3. This CDR3 is 11 amino acids long. Germline loops: CDR1 LNHDA, CDR2 SQIVND (reference sequence). DNA of the CDR3: TGTGCCAGTAATCCAGGGGGTGGCTACACCTTC. As protein: CASNPGGGYTF.

This chain joins TRBV14 and TRBJ1-1; tentatively, D is TRBD1 (6 bases). Germline loops: CDR1 SGHDN, CDR2 FVKESK. The CDR3 runs 14 residues. Between the trimmed V and J ends, which lost 0 bases and 4 bases, there was a span of 9 bases. CDR3 DNA sequence: TGTGCCAGCAGCCAAGATCCGGGGGCCACTGAAGCTTTCTTT. Its protein is CASSQDPGATEAFF.

Remarks on this clone: Other DNA sequences in this sample translate to the same CDR3. The rearrangement uses TRBV28 and TRBJ1-1; D uncertain. Germline CDR1 is MDHEN and CDR2 is SYDVKM. Trimming cost V 2 bases and J 8 bases, with 9 bases left between them. The length of the CDR3 is 12 residues. CDR3 sequence reads: CASSLGIGEAFF. The CDR3, as DNA: TGTGCCAGCAGTTTAGGAATCGGGGAAGCTTTCTTT.

Concerning this clone: This sample also contains other DNA sequences that code for the same CDR3. This sequence joins TRBV9 and TRBJ2-5; perhaps TRBD1 as D (6 bases). CDR1 and CDR2 (germline): SGDLS, YYNGEE. Trimming removed 0 bases at V and 1 base at J, with 7 bases between. The CDR3 has 14 residues. The CDR3 nucleotides are TGTGCCAGCAGCGTAGCGGACAGCCAAGAGACCCAGTACTTC. This translates into CASSVADSQETQYF.

This clone has only one observation. This chain links TRBV6-6 with TRBJ2-2, with D possibly matching TRBD2 (6 bases). The CDR3 is made up of 14 amino acids. Trimming took off 8 bases at V and 3 bases at J, with 13 bases between the two ends. Germline loops: CDR1 MNHNY, CDR2 SVGAGI (reference sequence). CDR3 sequence: CASLAGRYTGELFF. The CDR3 bases are TGTGCCAGCTTAGCAGGGAGGTACACCGGGGAGCTGTTTTTT.

V usage is TRBV6-5 and J usage is TRBJ1-1; D gene ambiguous. Trimming removed 2 bases from V and 4 bases from J, with 11 bases in between. Germline assignment: CDR1 MNHEY and CDR2 SVGAGI. The CDR3 totals 14 residues. The CDR3 sequence is CASSYGPGSTEAFF. The CDR3, as DNA: TGTGCCAGCAGTTACGGGCCGGGGAGCACTGAAGCTTTCTTT.

J is TRBJ2-7 and V is TRBV5-4; no clear D. Trimming took off 0 bases at V and 3 bases at J, with 13 bases between the two ends. The CDR3 length is 15 residues. Germline V CDR1 and CDR2: SGHNT, YYREEE (reference sequence). Here the CDR3 reads CASSLGPSIRYEQYF. The CDR3 DNA reads as TGTGCCAGCAGCTTGGGACCCTCTATACGCTACGAGCAGTACTTC.

The chain is built from TRBV19 and TRBJ1-3, with unresolved D. The CDR3 covers 12 residues. CDR1 is LNHDA, CDR2 SQIVND, per germline (reference sequence). Trimming shortened V by 3 bases and J by 4 bases, and 4 bases separated the two germline ends. The CDR3 protein is CASSMEGNTIYF. CDR3 bases: TGTGCCAGTAGTATGGAGGGAAACACCATATATTTT.

J is TRBJ2-1 and V is TRBV5-8; TRBD2 might be the D (6 bases). The CDR3 has 16 residues. Trimming shortened V by 6 bases and J by 5 bases, and 21 bases separated the two germline ends. CDR1 and CDR2 from the germline V gene are SGHTS and YDEGEE. The CDR3 DNA reads as TGTGCCAGCATCCGGGGAGGTGAAGGTTTAGACAATGAGCAGTTCTTC. Its protein product is CASIRGGEGLDNEQFF. Looking up the rest from reference TRBV5-8 and TRBJ2-1 gives the full variable domain: EAGVTQSPTHLIKTRGQQATLRCSPISGHTSVYWYQQALGLGLQFLLWYDEGEERNRGNFPPRFSGRQFPNYSSELNVNALELEDSALYLCASIRGGEGLDNEQFFGPGTRLTVL.

The gene calls are TRBV12-5 and TRBJ1-1; tentatively, D is TRBD1 (6 bases). The ends were cut back, 0 bases at V and 3 bases at J, with 11 bases in the middle. Germline CDR1 and CDR2: LGHNT and FRNRAP. The CDR3 is 15 residues long. The CDR3: CASGLVRTADTEAFF. For the CDR3, the DNA is TGTGCTAGTGGTTTGGTCCGGACAGCGGACACTGAAGCTTTCTTT.

The chain recombines TRBV4-1 with TRBJ2-7; D is ambiguous. CDR1 and CDR2 from the germline V gene are MGHRA and YSYEKL. The CDR3 consists of 15 residues. The V end lost 1 base, the J end lost 4 bases, and 14 bases lay between the germline ends. For the CDR3, the DNA is TGCGCCAGCAGCCAAGTATTGGGGATCTCTTACGAGCAGTACTTC. Amino acid sequence: CASSQVLGISYEQYF.

The rearrangement joins TRBV5-6 to TRBJ2-5; D is possibly TRBD1 (5 bases). The length of the CDR3 is 14 residues. Germline values: CDR1 SGHDT, CDR2 YYEEEE. V was pared by 0 bases and J by 5 bases, with 11 bases between. The CDR3 here is CASSLGQFGETQYF. The CDR3 DNA reads TGTGCCAGCAGCTTGGGACAGTTCGGTGAGACCCAGTACTTC.

V is TRBV5-1 and J is TRBJ1-6; TRBD1 matches at 10 bases. This CDR3 is 16 amino acids long. Trimming cost V 7 bases and J 6 bases; bases outside gene matches: 10. From germline, CDR1 is SGHRS and CDR2 YFSETQ. The CDR3 bases are TGCGCCAGCGGGGATGGTGACAGGGGGCTTAATTCACCCCTCCACTTT. Protein sequence: CASGDGDRGLNSPLHF.

The chain's CDR3 is CASSPGPTDTQYF. CDR3 coding DNA: TGTGCCAGCAGCCCCGGACCGACAGATACGCAGTATTTT. This chain connects TRBV11-2 to TRBJ2-3, with no clear D. Trimming left V 5 bases short and J 3 bases short, with 9 bases between. The CDR3 has 13 residues. From germline, CDR1 is SGHAT and CDR2 FQNNGV. Using reference TRBV11-2 and TRBJ2-3 for the parts outside the CDR3, the full variable domain is EAGVAQSPRYKIIEKRQSVAFWCNPISGHATLYWYQQILGQGPKLLIQFQNNGVVDDSQLPKDRFSAERLKGVDSTLKIQPAKLEDSAVYLCASSPGPTDTQYFGPGTRLTVL.

The chain links TRBV5-4 to TRBJ1-2, with 8 bases aligning to TRBD1. Germline V gives CDR1 SGHNT, CDR2 YYREEE (reference sequence). The CDR3 consists of 14 residues. With 2 bases clipped from V and 2 bases from J, the junction kept 2 bases outside the gene matches. CDR3 nucleotides: TGTGCCAGCAGCTTATGGACAGGGAACTATGGCTACACCTTC. This encodes CASSLWTGNYGYTF. The variable domain in full, completed from reference TRBV5-4 and TRBJ1-2, reads ETGVTQSPTHLIKTRGQQVTLRCSSQSGHNTVSWYQQALGQGPQFIFQYYREEENGRGNFPPRFSGLQFPNYSSELNVNALELDDSALYLCASSLWTGNYGYTFGSGTRLTVV.

Note on this clone: Other DNA sequences of this sample code for an identical CDR3. The V gene is TRBV6-1, the J gene TRBJ2-7, with 7 positions matching TRBD1. Germline assignment: CDR1 MNHNS and CDR2 SASEGT. This CDR3 spans 13 amino acids. After removal of 8 bases from V and 4 bases from J, the junction contained 8 bases not matched to a gene. The CDR3 DNA sequence: TGTGCCAGCTCCCACAGGGGCGCGTACGAGCAGTACTTC. As protein: CASSHRGAYEQYF.

As for this clone: The same CDR3 arises from other DNA sequences in this sample as well. The chain uses TRBV27 and TRBJ2-7; 7 bases match TRBD2. The germline V gene encodes CDR1 MNHEY and CDR2 SMNVEV (reference sequence). This CDR3 spans 16 amino acids. The V segment lost 0 bases and the J segment 1 base; nucleotides outside the gene matches: 6. The CDR3 nucleotides read TGTGCCAGCAGTTTATCGGCGGGGGAGCGATCCTACGAGCAGTACTTC. Its translation is CASSLSAGERSYEQYF.

V is TRBV7-9 and J is TRBJ1-1; 7 bases are shared with TRBD1. Looked up from germline, CDR1 is SEHNR and CDR2 is FQNEAQ (reference sequence). The J segment lost 2 bases and the V segment lost 4 bases, leaving 10 bases of the junction unmatched. The CDR3 contains 16 residues. The CDR3 nucleotides are TGTGCCAGCAGCTGGCCGGGACAGACCTTAAACACTGAAGCTTTCTTT. It is translated as CASSWPGQTLNTEAFF.